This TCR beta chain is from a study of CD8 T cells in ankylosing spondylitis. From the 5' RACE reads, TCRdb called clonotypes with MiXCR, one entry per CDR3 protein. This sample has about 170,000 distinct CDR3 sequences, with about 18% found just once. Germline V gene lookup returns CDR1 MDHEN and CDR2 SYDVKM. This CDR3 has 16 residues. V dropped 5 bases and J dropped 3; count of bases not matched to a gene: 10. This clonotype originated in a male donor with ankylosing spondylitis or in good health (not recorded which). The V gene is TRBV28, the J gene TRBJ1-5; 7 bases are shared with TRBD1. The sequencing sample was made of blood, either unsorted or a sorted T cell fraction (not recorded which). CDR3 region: CASSVAGQPYNQPQHF. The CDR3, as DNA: TGTGCCAGCAGTGTTGCGGGACAGCCTTACAATCAGCCCCAGCATTTT.